These T cell receptor beta chains were read from a single sample in a study of T cell responses to AZD1222 COVID-19 vaccine. Clones were read by immunoSEQ multiplex PCR, and TCRdb kept only the in-frame ones, dropping some. The profile covers about 160,000 clones, with approximately 90% appearing a single time and 4% to 5.5% taken by the ten largest. The sample in question was peripheral blood, obtained 28 days after the second AZD1222 dose. These receptors all come from an adult who received the AZD1222 COVID-19 vaccine. The CDR3 runs from the conserved cysteine through the conserved F or W.

v_gene	CDR3aa
TRBV3-1/TRBV3-2	CASSQDPNYGYTF
TRBV27	CASSLFGGARGQPQHF
TRBV7-9	CASSLKSAGWGQETQYF
TRBV14	CASSQVGREQAFF
TRBV5-1	CASSSGRGPGGSPLHF
TRBV5-5	CASSLAGDQNSPLHF
TRBV7-9	CASSSRRPAGKDGELFF
TRBV27	CASSPYGSSYNSPLHF
TRBV3-1/TRBV3-2	CASSQGLRANYGYTF
TRBV3-1/TRBV3-2	CASSQGGREQYF